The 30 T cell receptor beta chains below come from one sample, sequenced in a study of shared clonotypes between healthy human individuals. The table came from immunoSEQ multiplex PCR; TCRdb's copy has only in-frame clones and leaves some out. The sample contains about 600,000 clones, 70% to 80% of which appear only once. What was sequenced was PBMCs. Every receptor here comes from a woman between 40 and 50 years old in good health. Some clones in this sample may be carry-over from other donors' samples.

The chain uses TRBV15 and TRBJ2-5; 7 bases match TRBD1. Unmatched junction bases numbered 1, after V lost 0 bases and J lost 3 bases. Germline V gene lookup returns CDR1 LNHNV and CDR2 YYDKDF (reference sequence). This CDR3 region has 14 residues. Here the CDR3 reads CATSRDTGEETQYF. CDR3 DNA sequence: TGTGCCACCAGCAGAGATACAGGGGAAGAGACCCAGTACTTC. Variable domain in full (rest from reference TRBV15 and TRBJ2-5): DAMVIQNPRYQVTQFGKPVTLSCSQTLNHNVMYWYQQKSSQAPKLLFHYYDKDFNNEADTPDNFQSRRPNTSFCFLDIRSPGLGDTAMYLCATSRDTGEETQYFGPGTRLLVL.

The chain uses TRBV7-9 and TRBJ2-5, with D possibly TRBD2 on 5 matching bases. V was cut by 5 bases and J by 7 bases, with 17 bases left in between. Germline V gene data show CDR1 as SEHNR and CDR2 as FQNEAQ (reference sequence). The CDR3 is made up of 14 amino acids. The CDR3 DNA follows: TGTGCCAGCAGCCCCGGACTGGCGGTGGGGACCCAGTACTTC. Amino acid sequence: CASSPGLAVGTQYF.

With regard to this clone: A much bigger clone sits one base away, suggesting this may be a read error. DNA of the CDR3: TGTGCCAGCAGCTTCCGGCATGGCTACACCTTC. Translation: CASSFRHGYTF. The chain recombines TRBV7-2 with TRBJ1-2; D is unclear. The V and J ends lost 3 bases and 6 bases respectively, with 5 bases between them. CDR1 SGHTA and CDR2 FQGNSA come from the germline V gene. This CDR3 is built from 11 residues.

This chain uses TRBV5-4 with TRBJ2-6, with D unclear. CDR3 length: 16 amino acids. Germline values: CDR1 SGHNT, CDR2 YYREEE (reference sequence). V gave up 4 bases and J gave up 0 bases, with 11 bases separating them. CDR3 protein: CASSLTVLSGANVLTF. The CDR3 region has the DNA TGTGCCAGCAGCCTTACAGTTCTCTCTGGGGCCAACGTCCTGACTTTC.

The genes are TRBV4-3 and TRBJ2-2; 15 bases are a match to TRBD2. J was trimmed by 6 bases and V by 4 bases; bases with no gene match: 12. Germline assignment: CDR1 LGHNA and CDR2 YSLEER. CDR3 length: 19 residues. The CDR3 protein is CASSLRSGLAGGKAGELFF. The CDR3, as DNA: TGCGCCAGCAGCCTCCGCTCGGGACTAGCGGGAGGTAAAGCCGGGGAGCTGTTTTTT.

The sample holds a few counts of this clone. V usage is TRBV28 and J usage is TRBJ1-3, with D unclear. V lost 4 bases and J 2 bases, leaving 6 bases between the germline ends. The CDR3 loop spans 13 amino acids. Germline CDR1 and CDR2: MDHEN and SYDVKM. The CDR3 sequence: CASSSLPGNTIYF. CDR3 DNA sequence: TGTGCCAGCAGTTCCCTCCCTGGAAACACCATATATTTT.

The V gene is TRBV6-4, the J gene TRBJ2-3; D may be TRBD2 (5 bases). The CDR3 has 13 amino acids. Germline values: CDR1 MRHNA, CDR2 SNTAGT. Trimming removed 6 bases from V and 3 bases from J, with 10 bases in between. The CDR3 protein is CASSATRTDTQYF. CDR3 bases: TGTGCCAGCAGCGCAACTAGGACAGATACGCAGTATTTT.

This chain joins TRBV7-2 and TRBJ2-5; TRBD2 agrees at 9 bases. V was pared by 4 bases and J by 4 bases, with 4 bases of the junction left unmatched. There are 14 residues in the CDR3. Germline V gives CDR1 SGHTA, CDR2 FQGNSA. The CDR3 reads CASSYASGTETQYF. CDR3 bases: TGTGCCAGCAGCTACGCTAGCGGGACAGAGACCCAGTACTTC.

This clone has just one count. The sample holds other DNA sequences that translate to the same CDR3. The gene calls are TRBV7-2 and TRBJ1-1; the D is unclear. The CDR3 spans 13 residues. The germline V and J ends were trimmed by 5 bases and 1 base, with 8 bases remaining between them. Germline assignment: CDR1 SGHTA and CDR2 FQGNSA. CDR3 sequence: CASSLRANTEAFF. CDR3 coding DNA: TGTGCCAGCAGCCTCCGGGCGAACACTGAAGCTTTCTTT.

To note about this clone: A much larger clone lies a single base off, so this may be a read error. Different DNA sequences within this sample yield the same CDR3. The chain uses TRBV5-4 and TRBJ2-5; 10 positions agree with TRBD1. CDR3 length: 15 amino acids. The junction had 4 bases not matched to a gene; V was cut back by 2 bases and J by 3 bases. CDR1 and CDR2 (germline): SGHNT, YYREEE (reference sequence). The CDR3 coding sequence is TGTGCCAGCAGCTTACCAGGGACAGGGGAAGAGACCCAGTACTTC. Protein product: CASSLPGTGEETQYF.

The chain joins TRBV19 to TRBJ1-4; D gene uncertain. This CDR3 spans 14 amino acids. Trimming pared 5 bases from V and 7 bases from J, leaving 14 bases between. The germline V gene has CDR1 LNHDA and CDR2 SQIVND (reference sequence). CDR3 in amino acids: CASSAGGSGEKLFF. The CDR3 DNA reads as TGTGCCAGTAGTGCGGGCGGCAGTGGTGAAAAACTGTTTTTT. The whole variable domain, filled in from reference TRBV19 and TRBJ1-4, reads DGGITQSPKYLFRKEGQNVTLSCEQNLNHDAMYWYRQDPGQGLRLIYYSQIVNDFQKGDIAEGYSVSREKKESFPLTVTSAQKNPTAFYLCASSAGGSGEKLFFGSGTQLSVL.

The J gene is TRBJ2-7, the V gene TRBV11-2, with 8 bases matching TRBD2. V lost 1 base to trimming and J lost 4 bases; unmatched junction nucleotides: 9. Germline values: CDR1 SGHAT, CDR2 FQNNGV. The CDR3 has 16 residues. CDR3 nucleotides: TGTGCCAGCAGCTTAGCGGGAGGGCCCACTAGATACGAGCAGTACTTC. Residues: CASSLAGGPTRYEQYF.

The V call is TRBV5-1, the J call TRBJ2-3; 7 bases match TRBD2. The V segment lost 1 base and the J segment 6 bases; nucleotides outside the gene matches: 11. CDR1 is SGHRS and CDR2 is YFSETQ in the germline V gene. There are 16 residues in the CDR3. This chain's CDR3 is CASSLFLRAGVDTQYF. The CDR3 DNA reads TGCGCCAGCAGCTTGTTTTTAAGGGCGGGAGTTGATACGCAGTATTTT. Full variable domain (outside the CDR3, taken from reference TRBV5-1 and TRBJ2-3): KAGVTQTPRYLIKTRGQQVTLSCSPISGHRSVSWYQQTPGQGLQFLFEYFSETQRNKGNFPGRFSGRQFSNSRSEMNVSTLELGDSALYLCASSLFLRAGVDTQYFGPGTRLTVL.

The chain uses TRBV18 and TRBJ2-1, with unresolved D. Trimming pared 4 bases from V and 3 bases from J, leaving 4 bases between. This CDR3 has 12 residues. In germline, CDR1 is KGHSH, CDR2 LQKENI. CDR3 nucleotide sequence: TGTGCCAGCTCACGGGGCTACAATGAGCAGTTCTTC. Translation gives CASSRGYNEQFF.

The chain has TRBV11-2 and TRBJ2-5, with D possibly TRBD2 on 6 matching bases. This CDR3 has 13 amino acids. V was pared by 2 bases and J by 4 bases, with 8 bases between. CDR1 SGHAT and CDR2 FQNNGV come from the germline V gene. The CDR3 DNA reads TGTGCCAGCAGCTTAAGGCGGGGAGAGACCCAGTACTTC. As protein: CASSLRRGETQYF.

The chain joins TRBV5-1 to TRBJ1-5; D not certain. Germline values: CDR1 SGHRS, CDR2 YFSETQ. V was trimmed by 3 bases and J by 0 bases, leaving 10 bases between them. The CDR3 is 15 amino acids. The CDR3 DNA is TGCGCCAGCAGCTCCAGCGGAGATAGCAATCAGCCCCAGCATTTT. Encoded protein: CASSSSGDSNQPQHF.

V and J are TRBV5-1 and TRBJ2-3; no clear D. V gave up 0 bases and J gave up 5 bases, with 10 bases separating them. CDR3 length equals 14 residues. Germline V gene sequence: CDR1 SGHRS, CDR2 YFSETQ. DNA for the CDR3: TGCGCCAGCAGCTTGGGGCAGTTTATAGATACGCAGTATTTT. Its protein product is CASSLGQFIDTQYF.

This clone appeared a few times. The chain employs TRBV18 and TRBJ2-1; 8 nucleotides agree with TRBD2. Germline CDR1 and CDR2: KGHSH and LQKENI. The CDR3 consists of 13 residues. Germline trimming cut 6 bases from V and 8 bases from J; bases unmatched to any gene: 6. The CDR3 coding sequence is TGTGCCAGCTCCGCGACTAGCGATTATGAGCAGTTCTTC. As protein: CASSATSDYEQFF.

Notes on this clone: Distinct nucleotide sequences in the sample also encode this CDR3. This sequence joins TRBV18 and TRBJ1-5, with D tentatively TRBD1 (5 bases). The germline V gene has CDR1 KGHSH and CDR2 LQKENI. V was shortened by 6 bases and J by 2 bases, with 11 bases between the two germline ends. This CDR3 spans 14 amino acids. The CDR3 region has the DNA TGTGCCAGCTCCCCTACAGGTGGCAATCAGCCCCAGCATTTT. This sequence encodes CASSPTGGNQPQHF.

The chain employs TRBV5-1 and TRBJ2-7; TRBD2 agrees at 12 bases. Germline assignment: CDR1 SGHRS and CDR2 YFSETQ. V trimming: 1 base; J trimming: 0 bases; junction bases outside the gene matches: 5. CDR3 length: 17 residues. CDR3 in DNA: TGCGCCAGCAGCTTGACTAGCGGGGGGTTCAGCTCCTACGAGCAGTACTTC. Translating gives CASSLTSGGFSSYEQYF. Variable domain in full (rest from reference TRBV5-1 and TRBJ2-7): KAGVTQTPRYLIKTRGQQVTLSCSPISGHRSVSWYQQTPGQGLQFLFEYFSETQRNKGNFPGRFSGRQFSNSRSEMNVSTLELGDSALYLCASSLTSGGFSSYEQYFGPGTRLTVT.

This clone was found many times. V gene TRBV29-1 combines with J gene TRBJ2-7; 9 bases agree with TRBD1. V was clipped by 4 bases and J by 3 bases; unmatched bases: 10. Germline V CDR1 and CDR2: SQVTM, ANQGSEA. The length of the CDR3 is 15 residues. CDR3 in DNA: TGCAGCGTTGTGGGGGAAGGGACAGGGCTCTACGAGCAGTACTTC. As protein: CSVVGEGTGLYEQYF.

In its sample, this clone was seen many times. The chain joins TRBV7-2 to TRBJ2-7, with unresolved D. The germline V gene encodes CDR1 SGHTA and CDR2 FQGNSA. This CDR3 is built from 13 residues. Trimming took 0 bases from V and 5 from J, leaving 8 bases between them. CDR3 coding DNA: TGTGCCAGCAGCTTAGCGAATTCGGACGAGCAGTACTTC. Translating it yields CASSLANSDEQYF.

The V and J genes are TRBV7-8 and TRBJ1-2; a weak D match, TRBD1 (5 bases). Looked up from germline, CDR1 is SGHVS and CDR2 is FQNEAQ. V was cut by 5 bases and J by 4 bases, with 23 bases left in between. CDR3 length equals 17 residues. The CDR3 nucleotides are TGTGCCAGCAGCCCCCGGACAAGGTTGGAGGTCGGCTATGGCTACACCTTC. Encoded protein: CASSPRTRLEVGYGYTF.

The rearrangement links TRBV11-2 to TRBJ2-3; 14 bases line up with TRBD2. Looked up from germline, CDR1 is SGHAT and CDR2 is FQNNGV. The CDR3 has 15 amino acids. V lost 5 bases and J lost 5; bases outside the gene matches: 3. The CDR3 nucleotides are TGTGCCAGCAGCACGACTAGCGGGAGGGGAGATACGCAGTATTTT. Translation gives CASSTTSGRGDTQYF.

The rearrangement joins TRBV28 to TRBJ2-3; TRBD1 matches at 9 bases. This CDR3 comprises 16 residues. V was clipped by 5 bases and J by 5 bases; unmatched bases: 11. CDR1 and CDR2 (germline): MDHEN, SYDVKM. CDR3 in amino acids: CASSPPRDREKDTQYF. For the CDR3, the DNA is TGTGCCAGCAGTCCCCCCCGGGACAGGGAAAAAGATACGCAGTATTTT.

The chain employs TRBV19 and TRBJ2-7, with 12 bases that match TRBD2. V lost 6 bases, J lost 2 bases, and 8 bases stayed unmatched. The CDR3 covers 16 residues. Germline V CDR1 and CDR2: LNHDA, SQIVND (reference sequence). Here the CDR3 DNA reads TGTGCCAGTAGCCTCCGACTAGCGGGAGAGGCCTACGAGCAGTACTTC. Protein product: CASSLRLAGEAYEQYF.

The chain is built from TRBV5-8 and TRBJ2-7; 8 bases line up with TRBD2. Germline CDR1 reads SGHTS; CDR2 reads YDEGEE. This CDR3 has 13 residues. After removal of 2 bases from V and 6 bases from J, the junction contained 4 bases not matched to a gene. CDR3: CASSLAGVGEQYF. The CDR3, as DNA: TGTGCCAGCAGCTTAGCGGGAGTGGGCGAGCAGTACTTC. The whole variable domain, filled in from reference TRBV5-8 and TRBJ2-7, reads EAGVTQSPTHLIKTRGQQATLRCSPISGHTSVYWYQQALGLGLQFLLWYDEGEERNRGNFPPRFSGRQFPNYSSELNVNALELEDSALYLCASSLAGVGEQYFGPGTRLTVT.

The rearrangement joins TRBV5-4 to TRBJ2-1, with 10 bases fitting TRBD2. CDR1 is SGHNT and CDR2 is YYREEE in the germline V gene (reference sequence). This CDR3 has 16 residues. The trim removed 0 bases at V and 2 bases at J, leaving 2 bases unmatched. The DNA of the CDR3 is TGTGCCAGCAGCTTGGCCACTAGCGGGGCCTACAATGAGCAGTTCTTC. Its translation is CASSLATSGAYNEQFF.

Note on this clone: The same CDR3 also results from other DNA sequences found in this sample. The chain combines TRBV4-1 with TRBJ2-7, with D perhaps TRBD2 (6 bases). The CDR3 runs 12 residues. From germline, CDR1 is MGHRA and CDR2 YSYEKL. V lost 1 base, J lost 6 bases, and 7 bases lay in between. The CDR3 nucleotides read TGCGCCAGCAGCCAAGTCGGGGGCGAGCAGTACTTC. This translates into CASSQVGGEQYF.

The CDR3: CASSDGVGGLGGYTF. DNA of the CDR3: TGTGCCAGCAGTGATGGTGTAGGGGGATTGGGAGGCTACACCTTC. The chain employs TRBV2 and TRBJ1-2; tentatively, D is TRBD1 (6 bases). V was trimmed by 3 bases and J by 8 bases, leaving 19 bases between them. There are 15 residues in the CDR3. The germline V gene encodes CDR1 SNHLY and CDR2 FYNNEI.